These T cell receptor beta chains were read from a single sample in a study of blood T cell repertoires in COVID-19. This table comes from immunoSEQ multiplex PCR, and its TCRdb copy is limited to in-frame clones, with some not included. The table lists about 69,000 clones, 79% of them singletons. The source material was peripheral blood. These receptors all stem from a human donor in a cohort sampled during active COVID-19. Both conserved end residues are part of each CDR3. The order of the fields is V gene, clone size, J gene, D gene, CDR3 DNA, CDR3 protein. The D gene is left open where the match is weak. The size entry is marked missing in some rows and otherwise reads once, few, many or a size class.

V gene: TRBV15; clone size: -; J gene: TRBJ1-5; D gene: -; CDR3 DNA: TGTGCCACCAGCAGAGACATGGGTTGGAGTCAGCCCCAGCATTTT; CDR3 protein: CATSRDMGWSQPQHF
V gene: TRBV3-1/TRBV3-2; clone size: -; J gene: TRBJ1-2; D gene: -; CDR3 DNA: TGTGCCAGCAGCCAAGAAACGGTGCCCTATGGCTACACCTTC; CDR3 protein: CASSQETVPYGYTF
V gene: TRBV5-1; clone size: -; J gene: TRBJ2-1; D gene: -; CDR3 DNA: TGCGCCAGCAGCCCAGACTTTAGCGGCAGCTCCTACAATGAGCAGTTCTTC; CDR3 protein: CASSPDFSGSSYNEQFF
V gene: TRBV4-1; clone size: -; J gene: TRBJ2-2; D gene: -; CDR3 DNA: TGCGCCAGCAGCCAAGAGGGGACTTATACCGGGGAGCTGTTTTTT; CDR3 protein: CASSQEGTYTGELFF
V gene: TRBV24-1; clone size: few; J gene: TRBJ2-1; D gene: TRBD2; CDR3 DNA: TGTGCCACCAGTGATTTTGGACTAGCGGGGCGCTACAATGAGCAGTTCTTC; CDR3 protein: CATSDFGLAGRYNEQFF
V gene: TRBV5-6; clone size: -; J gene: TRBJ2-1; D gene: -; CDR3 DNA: TGTGCCAGCAGCTTGGAGGCTAGCGCGTACAATGAGCAGTTCTTC; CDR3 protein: CASSLEASAYNEQFF
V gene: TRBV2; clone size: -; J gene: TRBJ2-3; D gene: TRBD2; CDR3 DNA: TGTGCCAGCAGTGGGACTAGCGGGGTAAATACGCAGTATTTT; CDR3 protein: CASSGTSGVNTQYF
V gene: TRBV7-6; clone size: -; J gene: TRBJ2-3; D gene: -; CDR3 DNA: TGTGCCAGCAGCTTATTCGAGATGAACACAGATACGCAGTATTTT; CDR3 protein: CASSLFEMNTDTQYF
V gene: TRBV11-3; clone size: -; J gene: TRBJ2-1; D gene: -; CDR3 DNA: TGTGCCAGCAGCTTAGATCAGAACGGGGTGCAGTTCTTC; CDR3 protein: CASSLDQNGVQFF
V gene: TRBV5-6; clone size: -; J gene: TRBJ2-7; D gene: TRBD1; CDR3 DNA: TGTGCCAGCAGCTTGAGAGGGGGCTCCAACTACGAGCAGTACTTC; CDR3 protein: CASSLRGGSNYEQYF
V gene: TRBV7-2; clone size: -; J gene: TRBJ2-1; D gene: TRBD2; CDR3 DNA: TGTGCCAGCAGCCCAGCCGGGACTAGCTACCGTAGTGAGCAGTTCTTC; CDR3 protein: CASSPAGTSYRSEQFF
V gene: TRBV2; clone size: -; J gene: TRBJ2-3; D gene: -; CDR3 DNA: TGTGCCAGCAGTGAAGTCCTAACCTATGCGGATACGCAGTATTTT; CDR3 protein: CASSEVLTYADTQYF
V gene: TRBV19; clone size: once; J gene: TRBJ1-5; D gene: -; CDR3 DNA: TGTGCCAGTAGTATGCCCGAGGGCCACAATCAGCCCCAGCATTTT; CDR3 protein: CASSMPEGHNQPQHF
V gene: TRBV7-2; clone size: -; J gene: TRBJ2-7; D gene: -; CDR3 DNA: TGTGCCAGCAGCTTTCGGCTAGCGAACCCCTACGAGCAGTACTTC; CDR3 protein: CASSFRLANPYEQYF
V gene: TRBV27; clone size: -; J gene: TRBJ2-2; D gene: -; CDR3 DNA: TGTGCCAGCTCACAGGGTTATAACACCGGGGAGCTGTTTTTT; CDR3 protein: CASSQGYNTGELFF
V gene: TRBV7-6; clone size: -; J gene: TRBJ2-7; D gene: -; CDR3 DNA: TGTGCCAGCAGCTTAGGACAGGTTGGCGAGCAGTACTTC; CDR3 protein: CASSLGQVGEQYF
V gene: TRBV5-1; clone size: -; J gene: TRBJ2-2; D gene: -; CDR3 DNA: TGCGCCAGCAGCAAGGAGGTGGTAGTTGGCACCGGGGAGCTGTTTTTT; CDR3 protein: CASSKEVVVGTGELFF
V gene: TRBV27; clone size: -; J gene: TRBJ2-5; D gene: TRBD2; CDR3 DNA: TGTGCCAGCAGCCCATCCCCTAGCGGGAGACCCCTCGGAGAGACCCAGTACTTC; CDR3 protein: CASSPSPSGRPLGETQYF
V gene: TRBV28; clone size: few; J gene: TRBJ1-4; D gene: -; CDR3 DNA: TGTGCCAGCAGTTTAGGGGGGACTAATGAAAAACTGTTTTTT; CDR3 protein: CASSLGGTNEKLFF
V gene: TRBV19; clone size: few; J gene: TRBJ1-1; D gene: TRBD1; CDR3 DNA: TGTGCCAGTATCCCTCCTGGGACAGGGAGGGCAGCTTTCTTT; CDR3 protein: CASIPPGTGRAAFF
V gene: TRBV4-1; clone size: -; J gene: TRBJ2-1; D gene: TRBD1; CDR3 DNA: TGCGCCAGCAGCCAAGATGAGGGACAGGGCTACAATGAGCAGTTCTTC; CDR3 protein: CASSQDEGQGYNEQFF
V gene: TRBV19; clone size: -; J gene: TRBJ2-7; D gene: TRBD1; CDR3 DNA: TGTGCCAGTAGTATAGTCCTTTCCGGGACAGGGGTCGAGCAGTACTTC; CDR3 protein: CASSIVLSGTGVEQYF
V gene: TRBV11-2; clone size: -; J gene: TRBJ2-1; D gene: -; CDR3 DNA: TGTGCCAGCAGCTCGCCACTGACTAGACGCTATGAGCAGTTCTTC; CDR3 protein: CASSSPLTRRYEQFF
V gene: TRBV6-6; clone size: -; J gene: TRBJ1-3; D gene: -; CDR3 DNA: TGTGCCAGCAGTCCCCCCTTTGGACGGACAAGCTCTGGAAACACCATATATTTT; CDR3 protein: CASSPPFGRTSSGNTIYF
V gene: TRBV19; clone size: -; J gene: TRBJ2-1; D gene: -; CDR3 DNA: TGTGCCAGTACCGCGAACGGGTACAATGAGCAGTTCTTC; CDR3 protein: CASTANGYNEQFF
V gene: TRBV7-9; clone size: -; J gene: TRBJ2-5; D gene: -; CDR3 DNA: TGTGCCAGCAGCCAGAGGATGGAGACCCAGTACTTC; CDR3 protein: CASSQRMETQYF
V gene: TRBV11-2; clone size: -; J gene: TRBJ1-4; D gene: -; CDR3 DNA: TGTGCCAGCAGCTTAGATCCGAACAGGAATGAAAAACTGTTTTTT; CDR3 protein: CASSLDPNRNEKLFF
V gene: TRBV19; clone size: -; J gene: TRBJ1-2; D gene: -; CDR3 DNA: TGTGCCAGTAGTATATGGCAGGGATATGGCTACACCTTC; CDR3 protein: CASSIWQGYGYTF
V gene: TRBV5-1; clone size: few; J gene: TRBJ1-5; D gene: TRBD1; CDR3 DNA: TGCGCCAGCTCTGAGGGGGGACAGGCCCATCAGCCCCAGCATTTT; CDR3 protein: CASSEGGQAHQPQHF
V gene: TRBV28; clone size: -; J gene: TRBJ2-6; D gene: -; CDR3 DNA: TGTGCCAGCAGTTTCTCGGGATCGGACGTCCTGACTTTC; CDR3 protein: CASSFSGSDVLTF
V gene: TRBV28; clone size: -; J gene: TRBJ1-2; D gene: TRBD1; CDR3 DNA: TGTGCCAGCAGTCCCGAAACCGGACAGGTCCTGCTGGATGGCTACACCTTC; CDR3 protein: CASSPETGQVLLDGYTF
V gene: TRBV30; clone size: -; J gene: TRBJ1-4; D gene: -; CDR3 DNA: TGTGCCTGGAGTGTGACCACTAATAATGAAAAACTGTTTTTT; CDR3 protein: CAWSVTTNNEKLFF
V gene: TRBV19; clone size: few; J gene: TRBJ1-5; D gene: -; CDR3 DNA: TGTGCCAGTAGCGACCAGGGTAATAGCAATCAGCCCCAGCATTTT; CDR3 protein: CASSDQGNSNQPQHF
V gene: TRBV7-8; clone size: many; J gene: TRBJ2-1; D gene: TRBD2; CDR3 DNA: TGTGCCAGCAGCTCCCCCCAGCGGGGGGGCCCAAAGGACTACAATGAGCAGTTCTTC; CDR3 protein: CASSSPQRGGPKDYNEQFF
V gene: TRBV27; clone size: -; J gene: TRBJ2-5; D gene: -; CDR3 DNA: TGTGCCAGCAGTTCCCAAGGCGGGGCTAGGGAGACCCAGTACTTC; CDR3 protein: CASSSQGGARETQYF
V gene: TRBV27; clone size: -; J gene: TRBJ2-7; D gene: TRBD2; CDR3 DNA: TGTGCCAGCAGAATGGGTAGCGGGAGGGGCCATGAGCAGTACTTC; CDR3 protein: CASRMGSGRGHEQYF
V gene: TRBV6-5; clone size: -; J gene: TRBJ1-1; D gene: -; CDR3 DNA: TGTGCCAGCAGCCTCCCCGGACAGAACACTGAAGCTTTCTTT; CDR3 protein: CASSLPGQNTEAFF
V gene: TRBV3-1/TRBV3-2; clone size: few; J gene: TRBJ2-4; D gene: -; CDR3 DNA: TGTGCCAGCAGCCTATGGGCTAACATTCAGTACTTC; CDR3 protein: CASSLWANIQYF
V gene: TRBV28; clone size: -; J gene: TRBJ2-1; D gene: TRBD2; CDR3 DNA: TGTGCCAGCAGTTCCCGGGGGGGGAATGAGCAGTTCTTC; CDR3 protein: CASSSRGGNEQFF
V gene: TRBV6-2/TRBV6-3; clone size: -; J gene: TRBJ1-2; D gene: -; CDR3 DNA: TGTGCCAGCAGTTACGATCAGGCCAACTATGGCTACACCTTC; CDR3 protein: CASSYDQANYGYTF
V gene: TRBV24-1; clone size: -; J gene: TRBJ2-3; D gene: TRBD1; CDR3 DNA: TGTGCCACCAGTGATTCCCTGACAGGGTTGGGCACAGATACGCAGTATTTT; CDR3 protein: CATSDSLTGLGTDTQYF
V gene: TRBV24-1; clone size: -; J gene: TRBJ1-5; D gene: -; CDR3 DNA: TGTGCCACCAGTGAGCGGGGATATCAGCCCCAGCATTTT; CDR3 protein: CATSERGYQPQHF
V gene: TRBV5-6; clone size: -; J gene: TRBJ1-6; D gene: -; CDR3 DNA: TGTGCCAGCAGCTACGGCACAGGGAGGGATTCACCCCTCCACTTT; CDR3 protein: CASSYGTGRDSPLHF
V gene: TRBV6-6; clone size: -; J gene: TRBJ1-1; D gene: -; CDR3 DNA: TGTGCCAGCAGCCCAACGGGGAACACTGAAGCTTTCTTT; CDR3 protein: CASSPTGNTEAFF
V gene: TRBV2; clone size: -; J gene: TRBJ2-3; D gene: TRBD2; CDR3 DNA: TGTGCCAGCAGTGAAACTTTAGCGGGAGGGAGGGTCACAGATACGCAGTATTTT; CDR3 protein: CASSETLAGGRVTDTQYF
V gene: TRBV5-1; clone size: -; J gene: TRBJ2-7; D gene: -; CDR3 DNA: TGCGCCAGCAGCTTGGTAGGGGGTCAGGGGAAAGGTTCCTACGAGCAGTACTTC; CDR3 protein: CASSLVGGQGKGSYEQYF
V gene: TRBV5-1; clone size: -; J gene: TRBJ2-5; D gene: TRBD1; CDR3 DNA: TGCGCCAGCAGCTTGGGGACAGGGGGAGAGACCCAGTACTTC; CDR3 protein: CASSLGTGGETQYF
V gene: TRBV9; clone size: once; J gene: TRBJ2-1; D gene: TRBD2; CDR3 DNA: TGTGCCAGCAGCGTAGCGGGAGGGGGGCCTTCGGGGAATGAGCAGTTCTTC; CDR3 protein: CASSVAGGGPSGNEQFF
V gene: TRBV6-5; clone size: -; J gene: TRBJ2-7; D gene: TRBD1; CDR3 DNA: TGTGCCAGCAGTAAGGGACAGGGCGCCTACGAGCAGTACTTC; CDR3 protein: CASSKGQGAYEQYF
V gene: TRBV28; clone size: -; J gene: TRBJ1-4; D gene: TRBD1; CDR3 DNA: TGTGCCAGCATTCCAGGGGGACTGAGGGAAAAACTGTTTTTT; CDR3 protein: CASIPGGLREKLFF
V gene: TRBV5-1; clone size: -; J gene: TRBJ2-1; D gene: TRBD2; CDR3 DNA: TGCGCCAGCAGCTTTCCCAGTCGATCTAGCGGGGCATCCTACAATGAGCAGTTCTTC; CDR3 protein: CASSFPSRSSGASYNEQFF
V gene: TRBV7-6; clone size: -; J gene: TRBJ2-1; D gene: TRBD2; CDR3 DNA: TGTGCCAGCAGCCCCAGAGCGGGGGGCGCAAATGAGCAGTTCTTC; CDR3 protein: CASSPRAGGANEQFF
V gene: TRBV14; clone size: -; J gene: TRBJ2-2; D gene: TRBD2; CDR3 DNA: TGTGCCAGCAGCCGGACTAGCGGGCACACCGGGGAGCTGTTTTTT; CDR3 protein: CASSRTSGHTGELFF
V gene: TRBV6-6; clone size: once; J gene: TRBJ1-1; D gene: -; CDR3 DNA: TGTGCCAGCAGCTGGGGGCAGGCGACTGAAGCTTTCTTT; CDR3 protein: CASSWGQATEAFF
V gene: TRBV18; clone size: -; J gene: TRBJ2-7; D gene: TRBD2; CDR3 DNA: TGTGCCAGCTCACCAGGGGGGGTGGGCCTCTACGAGCAGTACTTC; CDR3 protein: CASSPGGVGLYEQYF
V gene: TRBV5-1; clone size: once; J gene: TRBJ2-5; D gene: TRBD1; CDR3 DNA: TGCGCCAGCAGCTTGGGGGACAGGGCCACCCAAGAGACCCAGTACTTC; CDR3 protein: CASSLGDRATQETQYF
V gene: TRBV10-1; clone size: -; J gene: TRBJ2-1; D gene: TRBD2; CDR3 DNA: TGCGCCAGCGGGGACCCGGGACTAGCGGGATTCGATGAGCAGTTCTTC; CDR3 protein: CASGDPGLAGFDEQFF
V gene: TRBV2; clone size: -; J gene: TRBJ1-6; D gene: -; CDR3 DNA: TGTGCCAGCAGTGAAGCGCCCAGGGGAAATTCACCCCTCCACTTT; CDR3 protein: CASSEAPRGNSPLHF
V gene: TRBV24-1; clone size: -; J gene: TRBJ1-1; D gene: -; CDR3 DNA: TGTGCCACCAGTGATTCTAGTCGGCCCCCTGAAGCTTTCTTT; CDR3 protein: CATSDSSRPPEAFF
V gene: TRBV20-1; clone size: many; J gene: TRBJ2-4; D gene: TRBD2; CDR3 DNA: TGCAGTGCTAGTCACACTCTAGCGGGGGGCCAGATAGCCAAAAACATTCAGTACTTC; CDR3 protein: CSASHTLAGGQIAKNIQYF